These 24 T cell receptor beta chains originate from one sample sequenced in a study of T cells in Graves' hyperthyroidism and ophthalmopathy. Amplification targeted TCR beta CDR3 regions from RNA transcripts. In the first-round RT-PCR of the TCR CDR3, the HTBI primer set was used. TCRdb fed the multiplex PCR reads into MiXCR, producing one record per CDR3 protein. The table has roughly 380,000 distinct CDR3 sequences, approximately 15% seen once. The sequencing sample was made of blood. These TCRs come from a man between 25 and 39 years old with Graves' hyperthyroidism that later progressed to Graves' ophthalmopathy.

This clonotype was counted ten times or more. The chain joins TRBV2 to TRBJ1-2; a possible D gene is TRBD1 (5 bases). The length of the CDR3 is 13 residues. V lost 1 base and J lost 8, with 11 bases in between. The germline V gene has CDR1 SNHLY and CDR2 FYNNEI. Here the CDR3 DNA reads TGTGCCAGCAGTGAAGTTGGGGGTTGGGGCTACACCTTC. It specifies CASSEVGGWGYTF. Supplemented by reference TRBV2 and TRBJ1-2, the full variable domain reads EPEVTQTPSHQVTQMGQEVILRCVPISNHLYFYWYRQILGQKVEFLVSFYNNEISEKSEIFDDQFSVERPDGSNFTLKIRSTKLEDSAMYFCASSEVGGWGYTFGSGTRLTVV.

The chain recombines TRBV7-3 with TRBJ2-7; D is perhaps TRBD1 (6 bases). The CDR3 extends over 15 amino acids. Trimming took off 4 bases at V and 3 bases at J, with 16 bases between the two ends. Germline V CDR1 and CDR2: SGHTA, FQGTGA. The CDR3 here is CASSSSSDSIYEQYF. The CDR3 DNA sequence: TGTGCCAGCAGCTCTTCTTCGGACAGCATCTACGAGCAGTACTTC.

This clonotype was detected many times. The CDR3 sequence is CASSLGVDGNEQFF. The CDR3 nucleotides read TGCGCCAGCAGCTTGGGGGTAGACGGGAATGAGCAGTTCTTC. This chain joins TRBV5-1 and TRBJ2-1, with no clear D. With 0 bases removed from V and 7 bases from J, the gap between germline ends came to 11 bases. Germline V gene sequence: CDR1 SGHRS, CDR2 YFSETQ. The CDR3 runs 14 residues.

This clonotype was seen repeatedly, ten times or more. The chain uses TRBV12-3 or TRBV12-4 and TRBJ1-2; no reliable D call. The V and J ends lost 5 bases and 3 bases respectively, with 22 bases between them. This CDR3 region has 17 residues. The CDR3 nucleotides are TGTGCCAGCAGTCCTTTAAACCCTGGGAGGGTTGACTATGGCTACACCTTC. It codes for CASSPLNPGRVDYGYTF.

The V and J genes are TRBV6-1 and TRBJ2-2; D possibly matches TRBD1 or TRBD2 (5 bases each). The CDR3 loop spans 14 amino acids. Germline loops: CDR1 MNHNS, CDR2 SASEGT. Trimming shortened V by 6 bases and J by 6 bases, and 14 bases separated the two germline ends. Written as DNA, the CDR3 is TGTGCCAGCAGCCCGGGACCTAGGGCCGGGGAGCTGTTTTTT. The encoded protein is CASSPGPRAGELFF.

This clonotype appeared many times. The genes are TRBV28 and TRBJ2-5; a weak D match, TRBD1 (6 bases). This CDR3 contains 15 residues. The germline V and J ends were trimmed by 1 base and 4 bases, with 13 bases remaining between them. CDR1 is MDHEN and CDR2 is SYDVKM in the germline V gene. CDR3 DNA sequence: TGTGCCAGCAGTTTATCCAGGGGTGTTGGAGAGACCCAGTACTTC. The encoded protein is CASSLSRGVGETQYF.

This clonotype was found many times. CDR3 in amino acids: CASTWGDVSYEQYF. Here the CDR3 DNA reads TGTGCCAGCACCTGGGGGGACGTCTCCTACGAGCAGTACTTC. This chain joins TRBV11-2 and TRBJ2-7; possible D gene TRBD2, 6 bases. The CDR3 length is 14 residues. Germline loops: CDR1 SGHAT, CDR2 FQNNGV. The V and J ends lost 7 bases and 0 bases respectively, with 13 bases between them.

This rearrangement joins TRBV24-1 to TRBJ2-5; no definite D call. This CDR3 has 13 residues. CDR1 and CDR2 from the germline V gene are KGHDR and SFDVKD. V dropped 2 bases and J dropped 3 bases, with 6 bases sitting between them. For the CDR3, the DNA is TGTGCCACCAGTGATTCGCTCAAAGAGACCCAGTACTTC. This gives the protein CATSDSLKETQYF.

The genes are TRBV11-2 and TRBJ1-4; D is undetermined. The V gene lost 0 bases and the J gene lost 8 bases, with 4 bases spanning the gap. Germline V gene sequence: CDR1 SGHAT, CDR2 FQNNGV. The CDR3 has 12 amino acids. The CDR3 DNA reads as TGTGCCAGCAGCTTAGATCAAGAAAAACTGTTTTTT. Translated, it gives CASSLDQEKLFF.

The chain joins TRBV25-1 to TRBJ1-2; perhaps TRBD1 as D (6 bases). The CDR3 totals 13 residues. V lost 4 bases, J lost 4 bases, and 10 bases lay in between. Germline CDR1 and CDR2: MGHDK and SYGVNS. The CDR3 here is CASSATGTYGYTF. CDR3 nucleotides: TGTGCCAGCAGTGCCACAGGGACCTATGGCTACACCTTC.

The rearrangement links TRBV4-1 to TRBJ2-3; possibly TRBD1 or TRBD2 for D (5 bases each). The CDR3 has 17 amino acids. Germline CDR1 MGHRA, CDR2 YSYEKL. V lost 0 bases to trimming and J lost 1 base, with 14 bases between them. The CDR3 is CASSQDGRLGGTDTQYF. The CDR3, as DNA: TGCGCCAGCAGCCAAGATGGGCGTTTGGGGGGCACAGATACGCAGTATTTT.

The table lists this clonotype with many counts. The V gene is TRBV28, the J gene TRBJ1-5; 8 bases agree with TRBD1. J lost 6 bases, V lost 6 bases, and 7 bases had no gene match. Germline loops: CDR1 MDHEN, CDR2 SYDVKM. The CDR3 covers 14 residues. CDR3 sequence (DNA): TGTGCCAGCAGACTCGGGGGACAGGTTCAGCCCCAGCATTTT. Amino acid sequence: CASRLGGQVQPQHF.

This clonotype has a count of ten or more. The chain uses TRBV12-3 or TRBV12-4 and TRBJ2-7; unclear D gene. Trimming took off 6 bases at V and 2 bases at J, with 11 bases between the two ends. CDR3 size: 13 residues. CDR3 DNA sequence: TGTGCCAGCAGCTATTCGATTGCCTACGAGCAGTACTTC. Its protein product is CASSYSIAYEQYF.

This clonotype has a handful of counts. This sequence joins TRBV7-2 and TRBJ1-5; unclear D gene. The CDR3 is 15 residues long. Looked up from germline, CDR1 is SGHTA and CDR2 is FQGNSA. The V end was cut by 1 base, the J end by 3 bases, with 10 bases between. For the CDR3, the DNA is TGTGCCAGCAGCTTAGAAGTTCGCCTCAATCAGCCCCAGCATTTT. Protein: CASSLEVRLNQPQHF. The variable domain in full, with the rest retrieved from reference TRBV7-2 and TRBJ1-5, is GAGVSQSPSNKVTEKGKDVELRCDPISGHTALYWYRQSLGQGLEFLIYFQGNSAPDKSGLPSDRFSAERTGGSVSTLTIQRTQQEDSAVYLCASSLEVRLNQPQHFGDGTRLSIL.

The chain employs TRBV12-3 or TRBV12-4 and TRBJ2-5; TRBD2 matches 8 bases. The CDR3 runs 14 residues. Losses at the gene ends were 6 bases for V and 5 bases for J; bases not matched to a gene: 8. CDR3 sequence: CASRPAGGRETQYF. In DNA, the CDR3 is TGTGCCAGCAGACCCGCGGGGGGCCGGGAGACCCAGTACTTC.

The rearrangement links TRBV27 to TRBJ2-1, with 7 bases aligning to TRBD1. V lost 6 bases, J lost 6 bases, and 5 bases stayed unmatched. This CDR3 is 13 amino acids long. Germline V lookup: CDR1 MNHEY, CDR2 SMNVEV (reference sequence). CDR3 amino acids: CASRTTGANEQFF. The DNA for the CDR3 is TGTGCCAGCAGGACAACAGGGGCCAATGAGCAGTTCTTC.

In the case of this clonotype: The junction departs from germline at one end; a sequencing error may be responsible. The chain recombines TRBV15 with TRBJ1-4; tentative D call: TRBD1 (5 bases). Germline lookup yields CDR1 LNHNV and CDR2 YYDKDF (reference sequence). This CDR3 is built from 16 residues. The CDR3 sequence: CATSREGRATNEKLFF. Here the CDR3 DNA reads TGTGCCACCAGCCGAGAGGGGAGGGCAACTAATGAAAAACTGTTTTTT.

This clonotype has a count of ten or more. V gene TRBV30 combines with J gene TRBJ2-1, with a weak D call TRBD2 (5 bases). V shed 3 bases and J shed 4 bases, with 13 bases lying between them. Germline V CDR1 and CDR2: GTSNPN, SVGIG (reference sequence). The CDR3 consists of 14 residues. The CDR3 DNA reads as TGTGCCTGGAGCGGGGTCTCCCTTTACAATGAGCAGTTCTTC. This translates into CAWSGVSLYNEQFF.

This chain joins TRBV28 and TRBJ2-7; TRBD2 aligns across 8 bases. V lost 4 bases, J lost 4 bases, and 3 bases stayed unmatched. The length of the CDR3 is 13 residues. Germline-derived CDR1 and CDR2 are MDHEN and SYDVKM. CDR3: CASSSLAGYEQYF. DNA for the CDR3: TGTGCCAGCAGTTCGTTAGCGGGATACGAGCAGTACTTC.

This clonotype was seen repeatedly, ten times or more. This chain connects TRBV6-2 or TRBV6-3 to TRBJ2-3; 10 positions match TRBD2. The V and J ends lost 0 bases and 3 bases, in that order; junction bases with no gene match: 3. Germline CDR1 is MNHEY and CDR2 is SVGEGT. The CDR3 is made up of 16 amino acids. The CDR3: CASSYSLAGATDTQYF. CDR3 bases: TGTGCCAGCAGTTACTCTCTAGCGGGGGCGACAGATACGCAGTATTTT.

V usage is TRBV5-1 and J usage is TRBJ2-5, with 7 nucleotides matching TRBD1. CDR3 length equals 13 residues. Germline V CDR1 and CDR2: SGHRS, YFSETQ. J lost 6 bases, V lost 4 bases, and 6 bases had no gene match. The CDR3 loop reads CASSLGGAQTQYF. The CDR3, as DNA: TGCGCCAGCAGCCTAGGGGGCGCGCAGACCCAGTACTTC.

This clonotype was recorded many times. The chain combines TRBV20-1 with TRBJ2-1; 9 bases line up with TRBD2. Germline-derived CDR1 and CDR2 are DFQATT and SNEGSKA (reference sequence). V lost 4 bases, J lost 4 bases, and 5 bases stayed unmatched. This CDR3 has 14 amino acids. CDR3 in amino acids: CSAKSSGGYNEQFF. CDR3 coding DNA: TGCAGTGCTAAATCGAGCGGGGGGTACAATGAGCAGTTCTTC.

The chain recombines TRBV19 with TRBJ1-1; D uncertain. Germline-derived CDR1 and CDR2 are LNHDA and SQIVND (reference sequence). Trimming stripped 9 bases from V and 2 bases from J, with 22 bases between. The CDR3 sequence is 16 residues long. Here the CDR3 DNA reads TGTGCCAGCCTGGGGAGCGACCCGAGAAGAAACACTGAAGCTTTCTTT. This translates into CASLGSDPRRNTEAFF.

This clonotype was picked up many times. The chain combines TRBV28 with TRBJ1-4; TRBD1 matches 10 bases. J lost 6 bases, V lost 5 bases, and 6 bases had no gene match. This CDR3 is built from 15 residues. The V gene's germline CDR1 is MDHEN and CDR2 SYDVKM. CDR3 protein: CASSPSGTGDEKLFF. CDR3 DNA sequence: TGTGCCAGCAGTCCTTCCGGGACAGGGGATGAAAAACTGTTTTTT.